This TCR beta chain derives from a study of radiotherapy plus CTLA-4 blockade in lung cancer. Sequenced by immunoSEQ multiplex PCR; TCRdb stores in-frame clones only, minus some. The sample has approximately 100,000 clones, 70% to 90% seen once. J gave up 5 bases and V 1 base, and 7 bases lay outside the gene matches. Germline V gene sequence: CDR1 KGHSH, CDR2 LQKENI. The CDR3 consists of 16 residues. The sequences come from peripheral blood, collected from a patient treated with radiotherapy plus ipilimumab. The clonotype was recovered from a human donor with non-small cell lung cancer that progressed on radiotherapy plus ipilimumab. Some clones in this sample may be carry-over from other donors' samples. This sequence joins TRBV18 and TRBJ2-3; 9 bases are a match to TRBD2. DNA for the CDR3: TGTGCCAGCTCACCACGGGCTAGCGGGGAGGGAGATACGCAGTATTTT. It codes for CASSPRASGEGDTQYF.